This TCR beta chain was recovered during a study of shared clonotypes between healthy human individuals. Method: immunoSEQ multiplex PCR; TCRdb's copy keeps in-frame clones and lacks some. The sample comprises 2,500,000 or so clones, more than 80% of which are singletons, and around 0.15% rests with the top ten. About this clone: An end of the junction differs from the germline gene, which may be a read error.

CDR1 is SSHAT and CDR2 is FNYEAQ in the germline V gene (reference sequence). CDR3 length: 15 amino acids. Sequenced input: naive CD4+ T cells sorted from blood. The subset is: CD45RA+ positively selected. This TCR came from a man aged 18 to 30 in good health. The chain combines TRBV7-7 with TRBJ2-2, with 7 bases fitting TRBD2. CDR3 DNA sequence: TGTGCTAGCAGCTTAGGTTCGGGGGGCACCGGGGAGCTGTTTTTT. This codes for CASSLGSGGTGELFF.